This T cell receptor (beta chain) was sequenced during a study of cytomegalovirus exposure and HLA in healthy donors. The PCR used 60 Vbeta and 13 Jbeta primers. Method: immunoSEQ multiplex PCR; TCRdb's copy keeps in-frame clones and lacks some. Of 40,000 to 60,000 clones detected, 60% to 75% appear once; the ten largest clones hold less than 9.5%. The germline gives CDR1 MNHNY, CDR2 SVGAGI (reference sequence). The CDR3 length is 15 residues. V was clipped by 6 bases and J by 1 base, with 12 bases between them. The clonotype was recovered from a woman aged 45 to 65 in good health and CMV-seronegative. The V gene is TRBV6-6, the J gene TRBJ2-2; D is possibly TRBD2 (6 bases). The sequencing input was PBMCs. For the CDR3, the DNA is TGTGCCAGCAGCCGGGACTCCCAGAACACCGGGGAGCTGTTTTTT. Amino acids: CASSRDSQNTGELFF.